Each of the 23 T cell receptor beta chains below was sequenced from the same sample in a study of early T cells in non-severe SARS-CoV-2 infection. TCRdb itself ran the 5' RACE reads through MiXCR, one entry per CDR3 protein. The repertoire holds roughly 42,000 distinct CDR3 sequences, 10% to 15% seen once, with approximately 16% in the top ten. The material sequenced was whole blood. The receptors were gathered from an adult who was a healthcare worker with PCR-confirmed SARS-CoV-2 infection or an uninfected control (not recorded which).

This clonotype appeared a few times. The J gene is TRBJ1-1, the V gene TRBV12-3 or TRBV12-4; D remains unclear. Trimming removed 6 bases from V and 1 base from J, with 12 bases in between. The CDR3 contains 14 residues. The CDR3: CASSSGMSNTEAFF. In DNA, the CDR3 is TGTGCCAGCAGCTCCGGGATGTCGAACACTGAAGCTTTCTTT.

CDR3: CASSRDPSTDTQYF. The DNA for the CDR3 is TGTGCCAGCAGCCGGGACCCTAGCACAGATACGCAGTATTTT. The J gene is TRBJ2-3, the V gene TRBV7-2; D is possibly TRBD1 or TRBD2 (5 bases each). The CDR3 totals 14 residues. CDR1 and CDR2 from the germline V gene are SGHTA and FQGNSA. V was cut by 5 bases and J by 0 bases, with 9 bases left in between.

This sequence joins TRBV4-1 and TRBJ2-1, with D uncertain. This CDR3 comprises 18 residues. Trimming cost V 0 bases and J 0 bases, with 15 bases left between them. Germline-derived CDR1 and CDR2 are MGHRA and YSYEKL. CDR3 sequence reads: CASSQDRRQSSSYNEQFF. CDR3 bases: TGCGCCAGCAGCCAAGATCGGCGGCAGAGTAGCTCCTACAATGAGCAGTTCTTC.

This clonotype was seen ten or more times. This chain uses TRBV5-4 with TRBJ2-7; TRBD1 aligns across 7 bases. Germline-derived CDR1 and CDR2 are SGHNT and YYREEE (reference sequence). V shed 4 bases, J shed 3 bases, and the junction held 16 bases outside the gene matches. This CDR3 is 17 amino acids long. This CDR3 reads CASSQLSSGQPLYEQYF. The CDR3 coding sequence is TGTGCCAGCAGCCAACTCTCGTCGGGACAGCCTCTCTACGAGCAGTACTTC.

The chain joins TRBV29-1 to TRBJ2-7; no clear D. Germline V CDR1 and CDR2: SQVTM, ANQGSEA. The CDR3 length is 13 residues. V lost 3 bases and J lost 0, with 9 bases in between. The DNA of the CDR3 is TGCAGCGTTGAGGGTATTAGCTCCTACGAGCAGTACTTC. Protein product: CSVEGISSYEQYF.

V and J are TRBV12-3 or TRBV12-4 and TRBJ1-1; the D gene is possibly TRBD1 (5 bases). V was trimmed by 5 bases and J by 1 base, leaving 11 bases between them. The CDR3 contains 14 residues. CDR3 sequence reads: CASSAGTTNTEAFF. CDR3 sequence (DNA): TGTGCCAGCAGTGCCGGGACGACGAACACTGAAGCTTTCTTT.

The chain recombines TRBV4-2 with TRBJ2-3; 9 positions agree with TRBD2. The CDR3 has 16 residues. From germline, CDR1 is LGHNA and CDR2 YNFKEQ. The ends lost 4 bases at V and 0 bases at J; junction bases unmatched: 5. The CDR3 region is CASSPWRGGSTDTQYF. In nucleotides, the CDR3 is TGTGCCAGCAGCCCCTGGCGGGGGGGGAGCACAGATACGCAGTATTTT.

A word on this clonotype: This sequence may be a read error, since a much larger clone differs from it by one base. The final CDR3 position lacks the conserved phenylalanine or tryptophan, pointing to a likely read error. The DNA is omitted, as the CDR3 cannot be located on it reliably, and the CDR3 follows TCRdb's listing. The chain recombines TRBV7-9 with TRBJ2-7; the DNA was not used to check the table's D call, TRBD1. Looked up from germline, CDR1 is SEHNR and CDR2 is FQNEAQ (reference sequence). Counting both end residues, the CDR3 totals 13 amino acids. CDR3 region: CASSLMDLRGLHL.

The table lists this clonotype with many counts. This CDR3 is CASSSGGRVNTEAFF. The CDR3, as DNA: TGTGCCAGCAGCTCCGGTGGGCGGGTGAACACTGAAGCTTTCTTT. This chain uses TRBV5-4 with TRBJ1-1; D call uncertain. V lost 3 bases and J lost 0, with 12 bases in between. Germline V gene sequence: CDR1 SGHNT, CDR2 YYREEE (reference sequence). This CDR3 is 15 amino acids long.

This clonotype was recorded a few times. The CDR3 sequence is CASSQAETSGSYEQYF. In nucleotides, the CDR3 is TGTGCCAGCAGCCAAGCGGAGACTAGTGGCTCCTACGAGCAGTACTTC. This rearrangement joins TRBV4-2 to TRBJ2-7; tentative D call: TRBD2 (6 bases). The V end lost 1 base, the J end lost 0 bases, and 13 bases lay between the germline ends. Germline V gene lookup returns CDR1 LGHNA and CDR2 YNFKEQ. The CDR3 length is 16 residues.

At least ten counts were recorded for this clonotype. The chain uses TRBV20-1 and TRBJ2-7; perhaps D is TRBD1 or TRBD2 (5 bases each). The germline CDR1 and CDR2 sequences are DFQATT and SNEGSKA (reference sequence). V shed 3 bases and J shed 7 bases, with 16 bases lying between them. The CDR3 length is 13 residues. The DNA for the CDR3 is TGCAGTGCTAGCCCCGGGGACGCCGGGGAGCAGTACTTC. As protein: CSASPGDAGEQYF.

The chain joins TRBV7-9 to TRBJ2-5; D remains unclear. The germline CDR1 and CDR2 sequences are SEHNR and FQNEAQ (reference sequence). The CDR3 runs to 10 residues. V gave up 10 bases and J gave up 5 bases, with 8 bases separating them. CDR3 nucleotide sequence: TGTGCCACCGCCCGGGAGACCCAGTACTTC. It is translated as CATARETQYF.

This clonotype was found a few times. The chain links TRBV2 to TRBJ2-5; D gene ambiguous. Germline CDR1 SNHLY, CDR2 FYNNEI. The CDR3 has 14 residues. Deletions cut 7 bases from V and 5 bases from J, with 17 bases between. CDR3 in amino acids: CASIQDESLETQYF. The CDR3 coding sequence is TGTGCCAGCATCCAAGACGAATCCCTGGAGACCCAGTACTTC.

Written as DNA, the CDR3 is TGCAGTGCTAGAGATCTTCAGCGGGAGGGTTCGGGGGAGCTGTTTTTT. Translation gives CSARDLQREGSGELFF. This chain links TRBV20-1 with TRBJ2-2, with 10 positions matching TRBD2. Trimming took 0 bases from V and 8 from J; bases not matched to a gene: 9. This CDR3 contains 16 residues. The V gene's germline CDR1 is DFQATT and CDR2 SNEGSKA (reference sequence).

This chain links TRBV4-1 with TRBJ2-7; 8 nucleotides align to TRBD2. Germline V lookup: CDR1 MGHRA, CDR2 YSYEKL. The CDR3 is made up of 15 amino acids. V gave up 1 base and J gave up 2 bases; unmatched junction bases: 4. The CDR3 coding sequence is TGCGCCAGCAGCCAAGTTCCGGGGGGGCCCTACGAGCAGTACTTC. Residues: CASSQVPGGPYEQYF.

There are many counts of this clonotype. V and J are TRBV7-8 and TRBJ2-3; perhaps TRBD1 as D (6 bases). Trimming shortened V by 5 bases and J by 2 bases, and 8 bases separated the two germline ends. This CDR3 has 13 amino acids. Per germline, CDR1 SGHVS and CDR2 FQNEAQ. The CDR3, as DNA: TGTGCCAGCAGCCTGGGACACACAGATACGCAGTATTTT. It yields the protein CASSLGHTDTQYF.

The chain employs TRBV3-1 and TRBJ2-7; maybe TRBD2 (6 bases). This CDR3 comprises 15 residues. Trimming shortened V by 2 bases and J by 1 base, and 12 bases separated the two germline ends. Germline V lookup: CDR1 LGHDT, CDR2 YNNKEL (reference sequence). CDR3 residues: CASSQTGLFSYEQYF. The CDR3 DNA reads as TGTGCCAGCAGCCAAACGGGACTGTTTTCCTACGAGCAGTACTTC.

The gene calls are TRBV7-9 and TRBJ2-7; 10 positions agree with TRBD1. Germline values: CDR1 SEHNR, CDR2 FQNEAQ (reference sequence). The V gene end was trimmed by 5 bases and the J gene end by 6 bases; junction bases not matched to a gene: 13. This CDR3 is built from 16 residues. The CDR3 nucleotides are TGTGCCAGCAGCCCTCGCCGGGGGACAGGGGTATTCGAGCAGTACTTC. Translated, it gives CASSPRRGTGVFEQYF.

The rearrangement joins TRBV4-1 to TRBJ2-1; D gene unclear. Trimming stripped 4 bases from V and 7 bases from J, with 20 bases between. The germline gives CDR1 MGHRA, CDR2 YSYEKL. This CDR3 contains 16 residues. In nucleotides, the CDR3 is TGCGCCAGCAGCCCCCCGAAGAAGCTTTCGGTGAATGAGCAGTTCTTC. Residues: CASSPPKKLSVNEQFF.

This clonotype has ten or more counts. The rearrangement uses TRBV29-1 and TRBJ1-1; no clear D. Germline CDR1 is SQVTM and CDR2 is ANQGSEA. The CDR3 contains 14 residues. Trimming pared 2 bases from V and 0 bases from J, leaving 10 bases between. CDR3 sequence (DNA): TGCAGCGTTGAAAGGGAGAACATGAACACTGAAGCTTTCTTT. Its translation: CSVERENMNTEAFF.

This clonotype has only a few counts. This sequence joins TRBV11-3 and TRBJ2-3; no clear D. Germline lookup yields CDR1 SGHNT and CDR2 YENEEA. The CDR3 loop spans 15 amino acids. The V and J ends lost 1 base and 6 bases respectively, with 14 bases between them. The DNA of the CDR3 is TGTGCCAGCAGCTTAGGGGCTGGTTCGACGGATACGCAGTATTTT. It codes for CASSLGAGSTDTQYF.

This clonotype showed up just a few times. V usage is TRBV2 and J usage is TRBJ2-5, with a tentative D call TRBD1 (5 bases). The germline V gene has CDR1 SNHLY and CDR2 FYNNEI. CDR3 length: 13 residues. V was pared by 6 bases and J by 5 bases, with 13 bases between. In DNA form, the CDR3 reads TGTGCCAGCAGGCCCAGGGTCGGGGAGACCCAGTACTTC. This gives the protein CASRPRVGETQYF.

This clonotype was picked up a small number of times. This chain links TRBV3-1 with TRBJ2-5; TRBD2 matches 9 bases. The V segment lost 1 base and the J segment 3 bases; nucleotides outside the gene matches: 0. CDR1 and CDR2 (germline): LGHDT, YNNKEL (reference sequence). The CDR3 extends over 14 amino acids. The DNA for the CDR3 is TGTGCCAGCAGCCAAGCTAGCGGGGAAGAGACCCAGTACTTC. The encoded protein is CASSQASGEETQYF.